A selection of T cell receptor beta chains follows, all from one sample in a study of blood T cell repertoires in COVID-19. The table came from immunoSEQ multiplex PCR; TCRdb's copy has only in-frame clones and leaves some out. This sample yields fewer than 450,000 clones, of which less than 95% are seen a single time; about 0.63% belongs to the top ten. Input material: PBMCs or T cells enriched from blood (not recorded which). The receptors come from a young man who had recovered from COVID-19. Each CDR3 is given with its conserved first and last residue. A D gene is named only where the DNA matches it firmly. Size values are once, few and many counts, or a class for expanded clones, and some rows have none.

>.|13|TRBV18|.|TRBJ1-2
CATSQNVEYGYTF
TGTGCCACCTCCCAAAATGTGGAGTATGGCTACACCTTC
>.|15|TRBV4-2|.|TRBJ1-3
CASSQVVAGGNTIYF
TGTGCCAGCAGCCAAGTAGTGGCAGGTGGAAACACCATATATTTT
>TRBD2|15|TRBV14|.|TRBJ2-1
CASSKGLAGYNEQFF
TGTGCCAGCAGCAAAGGTTTAGCGGGTTACAATGAGCAGTTCTTC
>TRBD1|15|TRBV5-4|.|TRBJ2-1
CASSPAGTGTNEQFF
TGTGCCAGCAGCCCCGCCGGGACAGGGACCAATGAGCAGTTCTTC
>.|15|TRBV4-2|.|TRBJ1-5
CASSQDGSGNQPQHF
TGTGCCAGCAGCCAAGACGGTAGTGGCAATCAGCCCCAGCATTTT
>.|13|TRBV6-5|.|TRBJ2-5
CASINSFQETQYF
TGTGCCAGCATTAACAGCTTCCAAGAGACCCAGTACTTC
>.|12|TRBV30|.|TRBJ1-4
CAWRGGEGKLFF
TGTGCCTGGAGGGGGGGAGAGGGAAAACTGTTTTTT
>.|16|TRBV6-5|.|TRBJ1-5
CASSYSICRVNQPQHF
TGTGCCAGCAGTTACTCCATTTGCAGGGTGAATCAGCCCCAGCATTTT
>.|15|TRBV4-1|.|TRBJ1-5
CASSHPGVKDQPQHF
TGCGCCAGCAGCCATCCAGGGGTGAAGGATCAGCCCCAGCATTTT
>.|14|TRBV5-1|.|TRBJ2-3
CASSWTESTDTQYF
TGCGCCAGCAGCTGGACAGAAAGCACAGATACGCAGTATTTT
>.|13|TRBV30|.|TRBJ1-1
CAWSVGGNTEAFF
TGTGCCTGGAGTGTTGGGGGCAACACTGAAGCTTTCTTT
>.|13|TRBV7-9|.|TRBJ1-2
CASEGEGNYGYTF
TGTGCCAGTGAAGGGGAGGGAAACTATGGCTACACCTTC
>.|14|TRBV4-1|few|TRBJ1-1
CASSQLQGPAEAFF
TGCGCCAGCAGCCAGTTACAGGGCCCAGCTGAAGCTTTCTTT
>.|15|TRBV10-2|.|TRBJ2-7
CASSDQGMSSYEQYF
TGCGCCAGCAGTGACCAGGGTATGAGCTCCTACGAGCAGTACTTC
>.|16|TRBV7-9|.|TRBJ2-1
CASSSMGLISYNEQFF
TGTGCCAGCAGCTCCATGGGACTGATCTCCTACAATGAGCAGTTCTTC
>TRBD1|16|TRBV19|once|TRBJ1-1
CASTPYRGMRNTEAFF
TGTGCCAGTACCCCGTACAGGGGAATGAGGAACACTGAAGCTTTCTTT
>.|12|TRBV12-3/TRBV12-4|.|TRBJ2-2
CASAMDTGELFF
TGTGCCAGTGCGATGGACACCGGGGAGCTGTTTTTT
>.|14|TRBV4-1|.|TRBJ1-6
CASGIGDKNSPLHF
TGCGCCAGCGGTATCGGGGATAAGAATTCACCCCTCCACTTT
>.|14|TRBV3-1/TRBV3-2|once|TRBJ1-1
CASSQGGAQGEAFF
TGTGCCAGCAGCCAAGGTGGGGCCCAAGGTGAAGCTTTCTTT
>.|16|TRBV7-3|.|TRBJ2-3
CASSPRDSPSTDTQYF
TGTGCCAGCAGCCCGCGCGACAGTCCTAGCACAGATACGCAGTATTTT
>.|18|TRBV9|few|TRBJ1-2
CASSVGPLQGHGDYGYTF
TGTGCCAGCAGCGTAGGACCATTACAGGGCCACGGGGACTATGGCTACACCTTC
>TRBD1|16|TRBV19|.|TRBJ2-4
CASSNTGVVTKNIQYF
TGTGCCAGTAGTAACACAGGGGTGGTGACCAAAAACATTCAGTACTTC
>TRBD1|14|TRBV19|.|TRBJ1-5
CASREETGRQPQHF
TGTGCCAGTAGGGAAGAGACAGGGCGTCAGCCCCAGCATTTT
>TRBD2|17|TRBV19|.|TRBJ2-5
CASSIGGLAGARETQYF
TGTGCCAGTAGTATAGGCGGACTAGCGGGAGCACGAGAGACCCAGTACTTC
>TRBD1|13|TRBV2|few|TRBJ1-1
CASSETGYTEAFF
TGTGCCAGCAGTGAGACAGGGTACACTGAAGCTTTCTTT
>TRBD1|14|TRBV9|.|TRBJ1-2
CASSFLTGGDGYTF
TGTGCCAGCAGCTTCCTTACAGGGGGCGATGGCTACACCTTC
>TRBD1|14|TRBV10-3|.|TRBJ1-6
CAITGTGDNSPLHF
TGTGCCATCACAGGGACAGGTGATAATTCACCCCTCCACTTT
>TRBD1|13|TRBV27|.|TRBJ2-7
CASSFRGGDEQYF
TGTGCCAGCAGTTTCCGAGGGGGCGACGAGCAGTACTTC
>TRBD1|15|TRBV6-5|.|TRBJ2-2
CASTTGTANTGELFF
TGTGCCAGCACTACTGGGACAGCGAACACCGGGGAGCTGTTTTTT
>TRBD1|12|TRBV6-5|.|TRBJ1-3
CASSPGGNTIYF
TGTGCCAGCAGCCCAGGGGGGAACACCATATATTTT
>TRBD1|15|TRBV19|.|TRBJ1-1
CASSIRGLSSTEAFF
TGTGCCAGTAGTATTAGGGGGCTTAGTTCCACTGAAGCTTTCTTT
>TRBD1|16|TRBV25-1|.|TRBJ1-4
CASSRRTGTGNEKLFF
TGTGCCAGCAGTCGACGGACAGGGACTGGTAATGAAAAACTGTTTTTT
>TRBD1|16|TRBV27|.|TRBJ1-2
CASPWAPGGSVDGYTF
TGTGCCAGCCCTTGGGCCCCAGGGGGGTCGGTGGATGGCTACACCTTC
>.|14|TRBV5-4|.|TRBJ2-7
CASSLDRFSYEQYF
TGTGCCAGCAGCTTGGATCGGTTCTCCTACGAGCAGTACTTC
>.|15|TRBV6-1|.|TRBJ1-5
CASSEGRGIDQPQHF
TGTGCCAGCAGTGAGGGGAGGGGGATTGATCAGCCCCAGCATTTT
>.|14|TRBV6-6|.|TRBJ2-7
CASRERRALYEQYF
TGTGCCAGCAGGGAAAGGCGGGCTCTCTACGAGCAGTACTTC
>.|12|TRBV3-1/TRBV3-2|.|TRBJ1-1
CASSSGFTEAFF
TGTGCCAGCAGCTCAGGGTTCACTGAAGCTTTCTTT
>.|12|TRBV28|.|TRBJ1-2
CASSFGWYGYTF
TGTGCCAGCAGTTTCGGGTGGTATGGCTACACCTTC
>.|15|TRBV6-1|.|TRBJ1-6
CASSDEQGRSSPLHF
TGTGCCAGCAGTGACGAACAGGGCAGGAGTTCACCCCTCCACTTT
>TRBD1|14|TRBV5-1|.|TRBJ1-6
CASSEGQGPSPLHF
TGCGCCAGCAGCGAGGGACAGGGCCCCTCACCCCTCCACTTT
>TRBD2|16|TRBV4-2|.|TRBJ2-7
CASSQEGGLAVYEQYF
TGTGCCAGCAGCCAAGAAGGGGGACTAGCCGTCTACGAGCAGTACTTC
>TRBD2|13|TRBV2|many|TRBJ2-1
CASSEEGGVEQFF
TGTGCCAGCAGTGAAGAGGGAGGGGTTGAGCAGTTCTTC
>TRBD1|14|TRBV10-2|.|TRBJ2-7
CATYSGTGPNEQYF
TGCGCCACGTACTCCGGGACAGGGCCCAACGAGCAGTACTTC
>TRBD1|16|TRBV11-1|.|TRBJ1-6
CASSAGQGLGNSPLHF
TGTGCCAGCAGCGCCGGACAGGGGTTGGGTAATTCACCCCTCCACTTT
>TRBD1|14|TRBV30|.|TRBJ1-1
CAPPDREVNTEAFF
TGTGCCCCCCCGGACAGGGAGGTGAACACTGAAGCTTTCTTT
>.|14|TRBV20-1|.|TRBJ2-1
CSASSKISYNEQFF
TGCAGTGCTAGTTCTAAAATCTCCTACAATGAGCAGTTCTTC
>TRBD2|14|TRBV5-1|.|TRBJ2-1
CASSSGGPEYEQFF
TGCGCCAGCAGCTCGGGGGGGCCAGAGTATGAGCAGTTCTTC
>.|13|TRBV5-4|.|TRBJ1-2
CASSIQGGYGYTF
TGTGCCAGCAGCATTCAGGGTGGCTATGGCTACACCTTC
>TRBD1|16|TRBV27|.|TRBJ1-1
CASSNIGQGLNTEAFF
TGTGCCAGCAGCAACATCGGACAGGGGCTAAACACTGAAGCTTTCTTT
>.|11|TRBV16|.|TRBJ1-1
CASSRGTEAFF
TGTGCCAGCAGCAGGGGTACTGAAGCTTTCTTT
>.|14|TRBV3-1/TRBV3-2|.|TRBJ1-1
CASSQAPGTTEAFF
TGTGCCAGCAGCCAAGCCCCCGGGACAACCGAAGCTTTCTTT
>TRBD1|17|TRBV24-1|.|TRBJ1-5
CATSDTRTGAGNQPQHF
TGTGCCACCAGTGATACCCGGACAGGGGCTGGGAATCAGCCCCAGCATTTT
>.|15|TRBV19|.|TRBJ1-2
CASSQQGVDNYGYTF
TGTGCCAGTAGCCAACAGGGAGTTGATAACTATGGCTACACCTTC
>.|14|TRBV2|.|TRBJ1-6
CASSEGRQNSPLHF
TGTGCCAGCAGTGAAGGCAGGCAAAATTCACCCCTCCACTTT
>.|14|TRBV4-1|once|TRBJ1-4
CASSHPGRREKLFF
TGCGCCAGCAGCCACCCTGGTCGTCGGGAAAAACTGTTTTTT
>.|13|TRBV7-9|.|TRBJ1-2
CASSLRTSYGYTF
TGTGCCAGCAGCTTGAGAACGTCCTATGGCTACACCTTC
>TRBD1|15|TRBV5-1|.|TRBJ1-1
CASAVGATGGTEAFF
TGCGCCAGCGCGGTGGGGGCGACAGGGGGCACTGAAGCTTTCTTT
>TRBD2|16|TRBV7-2|.|TRBJ2-7
CASSLSRTSGSYEQYF
TGTGCCAGCAGCTTAAGCAGGACTAGCGGGAGTTACGAGCAGTACTTC
>.|15|TRBV5-6|once|TRBJ1-2
CASSLTQQGNYGYTF
TGTGCCAGCAGCTTGACCCAACAGGGTAACTATGGCTACACCTTC
>.|16|TRBV4-1|.|TRBJ1-2
CASSHPGRENNYGYTF
TGCGCCAGCAGCCATCCTGGGAGGGAGAACAACTATGGCTACACCTTC